This is a list of T cell receptor beta chains from one sample in a study of T-cell reconstitution after alpha-beta-depleted transplantation in children. TCRdb recomputed calls from the PCR reads with MiXCR, one row per CDR3 protein. Of roughly 200,000 distinct CDR3 sequences in the sample, about 8.2% were seen once. The specimen comprised PBMCs, mostly from graft donor cells, sampled 360 days after TCRalphabeta/CD19-depleted stem cell transplant. The receptor source for this set is a male patient aged 2-10 years who had a stem cell transplant for acute myeloid leukemia, so the T cells may come from the graft donor. Each CDR3 is given with its conserved first and last residue. A D gene is named only where the DNA matches it firmly. Clone size, where shown, is once, few, many, or a class for clones that have expanded.

cdr3_aa,cdr3_nt,clone_size,j_call,v_call,d_call
CASGLTDTQYF,TGTGCCAGCGGCCTCACAGATACGCAGTATTTT,many,TRBJ2-3,TRBV6-6,.
CASSLPRQGLAGNSYNEQFF,TGTGCCAGCAGCCTCCCCCGGCAGGGCCTAGCGGGAAACTCCTACAATGAGCAGTTCTTC,few,TRBJ2-1,TRBV7-8,TRBD2
CSASAPNTEAFF,TGCAGTGCGAGCGCACCGAACACTGAAGCTTTCTTT,.,TRBJ1-1,TRBV20-1,.
CASSLFSNEQFF,TGTGCCAGCAGCTTATTCTCCAATGAGCAGTTCTTC,few,TRBJ2-1,TRBV7-8,.
CASSLDRSPDTQYF,TGTGCCAGCAGCCTCGACAGGTCCCCAGATACGCAGTATTTT,few,TRBJ2-3,TRBV7-3,.
CASSQGSSYGYTF,TGTGCCAGCAGCCAAGGGTCCTCCTATGGCTACACCTTC,many,TRBJ1-2,TRBV3-1,.
CASSIRGTTDTQYF,TGTGCCAGCAGTATCAGGGGGACCACAGATACGCAGTATTTT,few,TRBJ2-3,TRBV12-3/TRBV12-4,TRBD1
CASSDRQGETQYF,TGCGCCAGCAGTGATCGGCAGGGAGAGACCCAGTACTTC,many,TRBJ2-5,TRBV10-1,.
CASSRLGGGYNEQFF,TGTGCCAGCAGCCGCTTGGGTGGGGGCTACAATGAGCAGTTCTTC,few,TRBJ2-1,TRBV7-2,.
CASSLEAANTEAFF,TGCGCCAGCAGCTTGGAGGCGGCGAACACTGAAGCTTTCTTT,few,TRBJ1-1,TRBV5-1,.
CASSAPSGYSYEQYF,TGTGCCAGCAGCGCCCCTAGCGGTTACTCCTACGAGCAGTACTTC,few,TRBJ2-7,TRBV7-2,TRBD2
CSATSGGTYEQYF,TGCAGTGCTACTAGCGGGGGGACCTACGAGCAGTACTTC,many,TRBJ2-7,TRBV20-1,TRBD2
CASSVDRGHGYTF,TGTGCCAGCAGCGTCGACAGGGGGCACGGCTACACCTTC,.,TRBJ1-2,TRBV7-9,TRBD1
CASKRASGNTPHEQYF,TGCGCCAGCAAACGGGCTAGCGGGAACACTCCACACGAGCAGTACTTC,.,TRBJ2-7,TRBV10-2,TRBD2
CASTGQGRDSGQPQHF,TGTGCCTCGACGGGACAGGGGAGGGATAGCGGTCAGCCCCAGCATTTT,few,TRBJ1-5,TRBV19,TRBD1
CASSRDPQQGGTDTQYF,TGTGCCAGCAGCCGAGATCCCCAACAGGGAGGCACAGATACGCAGTATTTT,few,TRBJ2-3,TRBV4-2,.
CASSPTSGKGRETQYF,TGTGCCAGCAGCCCGACTAGCGGGAAAGGCAGAGAGACCCAGTACTTC,medium-sized,TRBJ2-5,TRBV7-9,TRBD2
CASSLLGGGGYGYTF,TGTGCCAGCAGCTTACTAGGCGGGGGAGGCTATGGCTACACCTTC,.,TRBJ1-2,TRBV7-6,.
CASSSTGTSGSEQFF,TGCGCCAGCAGCTCTACCGGGACTAGCGGTAGTGAGCAGTTCTTC,.,TRBJ2-1,TRBV5-1,TRBD2
CASSLGVAGSYNEQFF,TGCGCCAGCAGCTTGGGGGTAGCGGGATCCTACAATGAGCAGTTCTTC,.,TRBJ2-1,TRBV5-1,TRBD2
CASSPQSNTEAFF,TGTGCCAGCAGCCCCCAATCGAACACTGAAGCTTTCTTT,many,TRBJ1-1,TRBV9,.
CASSQRLAGLLKDTQYF,TGTGCCAGCAGCCAAAGACTAGCGGGTCTCCTAAAAGATACGCAGTATTTT,few,TRBJ2-3,TRBV4-2,TRBD2
CASSLAGQTSTDTQYF,TGCGCCAGCAGCTTGGCCGGACAGACGAGCACAGATACGCAGTATTTT,many,TRBJ2-3,TRBV5-1,.
CASSYGNSNQPQHF,TGTGCCAGCAGTTACGGGAATAGCAATCAGCCCCAGCATTTT,.,TRBJ1-5,TRBV6-5,.
CASTFSGSYDTQYF,TGTGCCAGCACCTTTAGCGGGAGTTATGATACGCAGTATTTT,.,TRBJ2-3,TRBV27,TRBD2
CSAGPWTLADTQYF,TGCAGTGCTGGGCCCTGGACCTTGGCGGATACGCAGTATTTT,few,TRBJ2-3,TRBV20-1,.
CASRATDFQETQYF,TGTGCCAGCAGAGCGACAGACTTCCAAGAGACCCAGTACTTC,many,TRBJ2-5,TRBV2,.
CASSQADGDTQYF,TGTGCCAGCAGCCAAGCAGACGGAGATACGCAGTATTTT,.,TRBJ2-3,TRBV3-1,.
CSATRLAGYNEQFF,TGCAGTGCTACCAGACTAGCGGGTTACAATGAGCAGTTCTTC,many,TRBJ2-1,TRBV20-1,TRBD2
CASSATSRYNEQFF,TGTGCCAGCAGCGCGACTAGCCGCTACAATGAGCAGTTCTTC,.,TRBJ2-1,TRBV9,TRBD2
CSVEDRQNTEAFF,TGCAGCGTTGAAGATAGGCAGAACACTGAAGCTTTCTTT,.,TRBJ1-1,TRBV29-1,.
CSGSRGRGETQYF,TGCAGCGGTTCCAGGGGGCGAGGAGAGACCCAGTACTTC,.,TRBJ2-5,TRBV29-1,TRBD1
CASSLSGTGAEQYF,TGTGCCAGCAGCTTGTCCGGGACAGGGGCCGAGCAGTACTTC,few,TRBJ2-7,TRBV5-6,TRBD1
CSVGKTGELFF,TGCAGCGTGGGGAAGACCGGGGAGCTGTTTTTT,.,TRBJ2-2,TRBV29-1,.
CASSPEAGRSYEQYF,TGTGCCAGCAGCCCTGAGGCGGGTAGGTCCTACGAGCAGTACTTC,.,TRBJ2-7,TRBV12-3/TRBV12-4,.
CASSLGQGEGELFF,TGTGCCAGCAGCTTAGGACAGGGGGAGGGGGAGCTGTTTTTT,few,TRBJ2-2,TRBV7-8,TRBD1
CASSLVGREYQQYF,TGCGCCAGCAGCTTGGTCGGCAGGGAGTACCAGCAGTACTTC,.,TRBJ2-7,TRBV5-1,.
CAIRKGETGELFF,TGTGCCATCAGGAAAGGCGAGACCGGGGAGCTGTTTTTT,many,TRBJ2-2,TRBV10-3,.
CSAPHAGGGNQPQHF,TGCAGTGCGCCTCATGCGGGGGGAGGCAATCAGCCCCAGCATTTT,few,TRBJ1-5,TRBV20-1,.
CASRKLAGGREQYF,TGTGCCAGCAGAAAACTAGCGGGAGGAAGGGAGCAGTACTTC,many,TRBJ2-7,TRBV28,TRBD2